A selection of T cell receptor beta chains follows, all from one sample in a study of blood T cell repertoires in COVID-19. Clones were sequenced by immunoSEQ multiplex PCR, and TCRdb holds only the in-frame ones, with some missing. Seen here are roughly 150,000 clones, about nine tenths observed once, and the top ten hold 18%. Sequenced sample: peripheral blood. The receptors originated from a man aged 55-75 years with active or convalescent COVID-19. Each CDR3 is given with its conserved first and last residue. The order of the fields is clone size, J gene, V gene, D gene, CDR3 protein, CDR3 DNA. The D gene is left open where the match is weak. Some rows have no size entry. The others give once, few or many, or a class for an expanded clone.

. TRBJ2-7 TRBV10-3 TRBD2 CAVQRATSESSYEQYF TGTGCCGTACAACGTGCAACTAGCGAGAGCTCCTACGAGCAGTACTTC
. TRBJ1-2 TRBV20-1 . CSAPLGDGYTF TGCAGTGCCCCCTTGGGCGATGGCTACACCTTC
. TRBJ2-1 TRBV3-1/TRBV3-2 . CASSQGLATFGIF TGTGCCAGCAGCCAAGGGCTGGCGACCTTCGGGATCTTC
. TRBJ1-4 TRBV9 . CASSSRGAWDEKLFF TGTGCCAGCAGTTCACGGGGGGCCTGGGATGAAAAACTGTTTTTT
. TRBJ1-2 TRBV6-2/TRBV6-3 . CASSSDTYGYTF TGTGCCAGCAGTTCGGACACCTATGGCTACACCTTC
. TRBJ1-1 TRBV18 . CASSQTTENTEAFF TGTGCCAGCTCACAAACGACAGAGAACACTGAAGCTTTCTTT
. TRBJ2-3 TRBV5-6 TRBD2 CASRRTSGGADTQYF TGTGCCAGCAGACGAACTAGCGGGGGGGCAGATACGCAGTATTTT
. TRBJ2-5 TRBV12-5 TRBD2 CASGSGTSEETQYF TGTGCTAGTGGTTCTGGGACTAGCGAAGAGACCCAGTACTTC
once TRBJ2-1 TRBV10-2 . CASSAGYNEQFF TGCGCCAGCAGTGCGGGATACAATGAGCAGTTCTTC
. TRBJ2-5 TRBV11-2 TRBD1 CASSLVGQGQETQYF TGTGCCAGCAGCTTAGTGGGACAGGGGCAAGAGACCCAGTACTTC
. TRBJ2-7 TRBV29-1 . CSARTASYEQYF TGCAGCGCCAGGACAGCCTCCTACGAGCAGTACTTC
. TRBJ1-2 TRBV27 . CASSPTVPYGYTF TGTGCCAGCAGTCCTACAGTTCCTTATGGCTACACCTTC
. TRBJ1-5 TRBV5-1 TRBD1 CASSPGQGEYQPQHF TGCGCCAGCAGCCCGGGACAGGGGGAATATCAGCCCCAGCATTTT
. TRBJ2-7 TRBV14 . CASSPQGYEQYF TGTGCCAGCAGCCCCCAGGGCTACGAGCAGTACTTC
. TRBJ2-1 TRBV3-1/TRBV3-2 . CASSQDQGGVNYREQFF TGTGCCAGCAGCCAAGATCAGGGGGGAGTTAATTACAGGGAGCAGTTCTTC
once TRBJ1-5 TRBV6-5 TRBD1 CASWTGDGNQPQHF TGTGCCAGCTGGACAGGGGATGGCAATCAGCCCCAGCATTTT
. TRBJ2-5 TRBV9 TRBD2 CASSVAISGDQETQYF TGTGCCAGCAGCGTAGCAATTAGCGGGGACCAAGAGACCCAGTACTTC
once TRBJ1-5 TRBV6-6 TRBD1 CASSPGQGTDQPQHF TGTGCCAGCAGTCCTGGACAGGGGACGGATCAGCCCCAGCATTTT
. TRBJ1-2 TRBV25-1 TRBD1 CASSIPLTGGDGYTF TGTGCCAGCAGTATACCTCTCACAGGGGGCGACGGCTACACCTTC
few TRBJ1-2 TRBV18 TRBD1 CASSPRQGANSGYTF TGTGCCAGCTCACCACGGCAGGGGGCAAACTCTGGCTACACCTTC
. TRBJ1-4 TRBV18 . CASSPGINEKLFF TGTGCCAGCTCACCTGGCATAAATGAAAAACTGTTTTTT
. TRBJ1-5 TRBV7-2 TRBD1 CASSQDRGLSQPQHF TGTGCCAGCAGCCAGGACAGGGGGCTGAGTCAGCCCCAGCATTTT
. TRBJ1-2 TRBV9 . CASSGQAMNYGYTF TGTGCCAGCAGCGGACAGGCCATGAACTATGGCTACACCTTC
few TRBJ1-1 TRBV5-1 TRBD1 CASSPGTVKNTEAFF TGCGCCAGCAGCCCAGGGACAGTAAAGAACACTGAAGCTTTCTTT
once TRBJ2-2 TRBV3-1/TRBV3-2 TRBD2 CASSQAGVSGELFF TGTGCCAGCAGCCAGGCGGGGGTAAGCGGGGAGCTGTTTTTT
. TRBJ2-5 TRBV19 . CANAVRSVWETQYF TGTGCCAACGCGGTTCGTTCGGTGTGGGAGACCCAGTACTTC
. TRBJ2-1 TRBV11-1 . CASSYTWAPSYNEQFF TGTGCCAGCAGCTATACCTGGGCCCCATCCTACAATGAGCAGTTCTTC
. TRBJ2-3 TRBV6-2/TRBV6-3 TRBD2 CASSYNGGGTDTQYF TGTGCCAGCAGTTACAATGGGGGGGGCACAGATACGCAGTATTTT
. TRBJ2-7 TRBV5-6 TRBD1 CASSLSGAGTGGIEQYF TGTGCCAGCAGCTTGTCTGGGGCCGGGACAGGGGGGATCGAGCAGTACTTC
few TRBJ2-7 TRBV10-1 TRBD2 CASSESWGGEQYF TGCGCCAGCAGTGAGTCGTGGGGGGGCGAGCAGTACTTC
. TRBJ1-4 TRBV4-1 TRBD1 CASSRVQGATNEKLFF TGCGCCAGCAGCCGGGTACAGGGGGCAACTAATGAAAAACTGTTTTTT
. TRBJ2-5 TRBV30 TRBD1 CAWSVRGGRWETQYF TGTGCCTGGAGTGTACGAGGGGGCCGGTGGGAGACCCAGTACTTC
. TRBJ2-3 TRBV5-4 TRBD2 CASSFRLAGGFTDTQYF TGTGCCAGCAGCTTCAGGCTAGCGGGAGGCTTTACAGATACGCAGTATTTT
. TRBJ1-3 TRBV5-1 . CASSSGGIPSGNTIYF TGCGCCAGCAGCTCCGGAGGGATCCCCTCTGGAAACACCATATATTTT
. TRBJ1-2 TRBV29-1 . CSVETGRLNYGYTF TGCAGCGTTGAAACTGGCAGGCTGAACTATGGCTACACCTTC
. TRBJ1-4 TRBV6-5 TRBD1 CASRDRGVEKLFF TGTGCCAGCAGGGACAGGGGCGTTGAAAAACTGTTTTTT
. TRBJ1-1 TRBV10-1 . CASSPSGMNTEAFF TGCGCCAGCAGTCCTTCCGGGATGAACACTGAAGCTTTCTTT
. TRBJ1-4 TRBV27 . CASSLSPEGGALGNEKLFF TGTGCCAGCAGTTTATCGCCTGAAGGGGGGGCCTTGGGAAATGAAAAACTGTTTTTT
. TRBJ2-7 TRBV7-9 TRBD2 CASSFITSGRYEQYF TGTGCCAGCAGCTTCATTACTAGCGGGAGGTATGAGCAGTACTTC
. TRBJ1-1 TRBV7-9 . CASSLEVQAEAFF TGTGCCAGCAGCTTAGAAGTACAGGCTGAAGCTTTCTTT
. TRBJ2-2 TRBV9 . CASSVVLTGELFF TGTGCCAGCAGCGTAGTGTTAACCGGGGAGCTGTTTTTT
. TRBJ1-2 TRBV15 . CATSRDLTGYRNYGYTF TGTGCCACCAGCAGAGATCTAACAGGGTACCGCAACTATGGCTACACCTTC
. TRBJ2-7 TRBV20-1 TRBD2 CSASWLADSYEQYF TGCAGTGCTAGTTGGCTAGCGGACTCCTACGAGCAGTACTTC
. TRBJ2-7 TRBV7-9 . CASSLAQGTYEQYF TGTGCCAGCAGCTTAGCACAGGGAACCTACGAGCAGTACTTC
. TRBJ1-2 TRBV5-4 . CASSLALGSPYGYTF TGTGCCAGCAGCTTGGCCTTGGGGAGTCCCTATGGCTACACCTTC
few TRBJ1-2 TRBV12-3/TRBV12-4 . CASSLLQAYGYTF TGTGCCAGCAGTTTACTGCAGGCCTATGGCTACACCTTC
. TRBJ2-7 TRBV21-1 . CASSARGTAWDQYEQYF TGTGCCAGCAGCGCGCGTGGGACTGCCTGGGATCAATACGAGCAGTACTTC
. TRBJ2-7 TRBV5-8 TRBD2 CASSSLSGRPGEQYF TGTGCCAGCAGCTCGTTAAGCGGGAGACCGGGAGAGCAGTACTTC
. TRBJ2-3 TRBV19 . CASSIQSGSTDTQYF TGTGCCAGTAGTATCCAGAGCGGGAGCACAGATACGCAGTATTTT
once TRBJ2-7 TRBV5-1 . CASTLVEREPNYEQYF TGCGCCAGCACGCTGGTAGAAAGGGAGCCTAACTACGAGCAGTACTTC
. TRBJ2-4 TRBV3-1/TRBV3-2 TRBD1 CASSQASGQKNIQYF TGTGCCAGCAGCCAAGCCTCGGGACAGAAAAACATTCAGTACTTC